This TCR beta chain was captured by sequencing in a study of blood T cells in healthy people across ages. Study results and limitations: Per million T cells, the diversity of TCR beta decreased roughly linearly as age advanced. For the donors, CMV status was unknown and possibly confounded expanded clonotype changes.

Trimming cost V 6 bases and J 7 bases; bases outside gene matches: 14. Per the germline V gene, CDR1 is MNHNY and CDR2 is SVGAGI (reference sequence). There are 17 residues in the CDR3. Using a J-beta primer mix together with a sample-barcoded 5' primer, a second PCR was run for roughly 7 to 12 cycles. Every molecule of cDNA carried a tag from a template-switch adaptor with 12 random nucleotides. TCRdb re-called the 5' RACE reads with MiXCR, one entry per CDR3 protein. The profile shows some 1.4 million distinct CDR3 sequences, roughly 40% of them singletons. To note about this clonotype: The antigen is undetermined.

The specimen was blood. The rearrangement uses TRBV6-6 and TRBJ2-1; 11 bases agree with TRBD2. The sequence was obtained from a young woman in good health. CDR3 sequence reads: CASSPGASGRWGNEQFF. The CDR3 region has the DNA TGTGCCAGCAGCCCAGGGGCTAGCGGGAGGTGGGGGAATGAGCAGTTCTTC.